This entry describes one T cell receptor (beta chain). The antigen remains undetermined. Sequenced by immunoSEQ multiplex PCR; TCRdb stores in-frame clones only, minus some. Among about 140,000 clones, 80% to 90% were seen once, and the ten largest hold almost 8%. This sample was taken from a study of cytomegalovirus exposure and HLA in healthy donors. Study-wide results and limits: The study found most TCR sequences rare, yet found some public TCRs in many donors.

The sequencing sample was made of PBMCs. This TCR derives from a woman between 18 and 30 years old in good health and CMV-seropositive.

The CDR3 loop reads CATSPGLKETQYF. CDR3 bases: TGTGCCACCTCTCCGGGACTAAAAGAGACCCAGTACTTC. The chain uses TRBV6-1 and TRBJ2-5; 7 nucleotides align to TRBD2. Germline CDR1 reads MNHNS; CDR2 reads SASEGT. The trim removed 10 bases at V and 3 bases at J, leaving 8 bases unmatched. The CDR3 loop spans 13 amino acids.